Below are 22 T cell receptor beta chains sequenced from a single sample in a study of monozygotic twins with inflammatory bowel disease. TCRdb reanalyzed the 5' RACE reads, giving one entry per CDR3 protein sequence and no DNA. The sample table includes about 160,000 distinct CDR3 sequences. Specimen: blood. Receptors were obtained from a human donor with ulcerative colitis or Crohn's disease, or a healthy co-twin of an affected twin (not recorded which).

V gene TRBV5-6 combines with J gene TRBJ2-1; TCRdb's assignment of TRBD2 cannot be checked, as there is no DNA. CDR3 length: 14 residues. Germline-derived CDR1 and CDR2 are SGHDT and YYEEEE. The CDR3 sequence is CASSYRGLAGSGFF.

The chain employs TRBV5-1 and TRBJ2-1; TCRdb names TRBD2, which stays unverified in the absence of DNA. In germline, CDR1 is SGHRS, CDR2 YFSETQ. The CDR3 consists of 19 residues. CDR3 in amino acids: CASSLRTQTGLAVYNEQFF.

This CDR3 is CASSFLAGGPYEQFF. The chain combines TRBV14 with TRBJ2-1; TCRdb calls TRBD2, which cannot be checked without DNA. The CDR3 consists of 15 residues. Germline CDR1 reads SGHDN; CDR2 reads FVKESK.

The rearrangement joins TRBV7-2 to TRBJ2-1; TCRdb's D call of TRBD1 is untestable without DNA. This CDR3 contains 16 residues. CDR1 is SGHTA and CDR2 is FQGNSA in the germline V gene. The CDR3 region is CASSLEGVSSYNEQFF.

V usage is TRBV4-1 and J usage is TRBJ1-4; TCRdb's D gene call, TRBD1, goes unchecked for lack of DNA. The CDR3 is 19 amino acids. CDR1 and CDR2 (germline): MGHRA, YSYEKL. CDR3 protein: CASSQLYPGQGVVDEKLFF.

This sequence joins TRBV5-1 and TRBJ2-7; TCRdb calls TRBD1, which cannot be checked without DNA. CDR3 length: 13 residues. The V gene's germline CDR1 is SGHRS and CDR2 YFSETQ. CDR3 amino acids: CASSLTGGNEQYF.

The V gene is TRBV28, the J gene TRBJ2-2; with no DNA, the TCRdb D assignment of TRBD1 cannot be verified. The CDR3 has 17 residues. CDR1 MDHEN and CDR2 SYDVKM come from the germline V gene. CDR3 protein: CASSLPTDSSNTGELFF.

The rearrangement uses TRBV24-1 and TRBJ2-2; TCRdb returns TRBD1, unconfirmable since there is no DNA. The germline V gene has CDR1 KGHDR and CDR2 SFDVKD. The CDR3 has 15 residues. The CDR3 region is CAIGEGQFNTGELFF.

The rearrangement joins TRBV27 to TRBJ1-4. The germline CDR1 and CDR2 sequences are MNHEY and SMNVEV (reference sequence). This CDR3 is 14 amino acids long. This CDR3 reads CASSLLAVSEKLFF.

The chain employs TRBV7-9 and TRBJ2-1; TCRdb calls TRBD2, which cannot be checked without DNA. Germline CDR1 reads SEHNR; CDR2 reads FQNEAQ (reference sequence). The CDR3 has 14 residues. The CDR3 here is CASSLAAGPNEQFF.

The V call is TRBV25-1, the J call TRBJ2-5. Germline V CDR1 and CDR2: MGHDK, SYGVNS. The CDR3 runs 11 residues. CDR3 amino acids: CASSDMGTQYF. Full variable domain (rest looked up from reference TRBV25-1 and TRBJ2-5): EADIYQTPRYLVIGTGKKITLECSQTMGHDKMYWYQQDPGMELHLIHYSYGVNSTEKGDLSSESTVSRIRTEHFPLTLESARPSHTSQYLCASSDMGTQYFGPGTRLLVL.

The chain combines TRBV25-1 with TRBJ2-1; TCRdb's D gene call, TRBD2, goes unchecked for lack of DNA. Germline values: CDR1 MGHDK, CDR2 SYGVNS. This CDR3 spans 20 amino acids. The CDR3 loop is CASSGGTSGRAPSSYNEQFF.

This chain uses TRBV28 with TRBJ1-2; TCRdb proposes TRBD1, but this gene call is untestable without DNA. This CDR3 region has 12 residues. In germline, CDR1 is MDHEN, CDR2 SYDVKM. CDR3: CATQDRAEGYTF.

The V call is TRBV28, the J call TRBJ1-2; TCRdb's D call of TRBD1 is untestable without DNA. The CDR3 covers 16 residues. Germline V gene data show CDR1 as MDHEN and CDR2 as SYDVKM. CDR3 amino acids: CASLMTTGVSNYGYTF.

The rearrangement uses TRBV5-4 and TRBJ2-3; the D call from TCRdb, TRBD2, cannot be confirmed without DNA. Germline CDR1 is SGHNT and CDR2 is YYREEE (reference sequence). The CDR3 sequence is 17 residues long. The CDR3 reads CASSRIVDQTGTDTQYF.

The J gene is TRBJ2-7, the V gene TRBV3-1; TCRdb's D gene call, TRBD1, goes unchecked for lack of DNA. Germline assignment: CDR1 LGHDT and CDR2 YNNKEL (reference sequence). The length of the CDR3 is 16 residues. This CDR3 is CASSQGVGQGASEQYF.

The gene calls are TRBV28 and TRBJ2-7; the D call of TRBD2 rests on TCRdb alone, since no DNA is present to check it. This CDR3 is built from 15 residues. In germline, CDR1 is MDHEN, CDR2 SYDVKM. CDR3 in amino acids: CASSSLAGGLYEQYF.

This CDR3 reads CASSKDGPASGSLVLDTQYF. V and J are TRBV11-1 and TRBJ2-3; TCRdb selects TRBD2, and the lack of DNA leaves this call unchecked. Germline CDR1 is SGHAT and CDR2 is FQDESV (reference sequence). The CDR3 is 20 residues long.

The chain links TRBV5-1 to TRBJ2-1; TCRdb's D call of TRBD1 is untestable without DNA. Germline V gene data show CDR1 as SGHRS and CDR2 as YFSETQ. The CDR3 sequence is 14 residues long. This chain's CDR3 is CASSTQTGWNEQFF. The full variable domain, its missing parts supplied by reference TRBV5-1 and TRBJ2-1, is KAGVTQTPRYLIKTRGQQVTLSCSPISGHRSVSWYQQTPGQGLQFLFEYFSETQRNKGNFPGRFSGRQFSNSRSEMNVSTLELGDSALYLCASSTQTGWNEQFFGPGTRLTVL.

This chain connects TRBV7-9 to TRBJ2-7; as DNA is missing, the TRBD1 call by TCRdb cannot be tested. In germline, CDR1 is SEHNR, CDR2 FQNEAQ (reference sequence). This CDR3 is built from 15 residues. CDR3 residues: CASSRTGFDTGEQYF.

J is TRBJ2-7 and V is TRBV27. In germline, CDR1 is MNHEY, CDR2 SMNVEV (reference sequence). This CDR3 spans 11 amino acids. CDR3 amino acids: CTSSFLNEQYF.

The chain joins TRBV7-8 to TRBJ1-5. Germline lookup yields CDR1 SGHVS and CDR2 FQNEAQ. This CDR3 is built from 14 residues. This chain's CDR3 is CASSSSAGNQPQHF.